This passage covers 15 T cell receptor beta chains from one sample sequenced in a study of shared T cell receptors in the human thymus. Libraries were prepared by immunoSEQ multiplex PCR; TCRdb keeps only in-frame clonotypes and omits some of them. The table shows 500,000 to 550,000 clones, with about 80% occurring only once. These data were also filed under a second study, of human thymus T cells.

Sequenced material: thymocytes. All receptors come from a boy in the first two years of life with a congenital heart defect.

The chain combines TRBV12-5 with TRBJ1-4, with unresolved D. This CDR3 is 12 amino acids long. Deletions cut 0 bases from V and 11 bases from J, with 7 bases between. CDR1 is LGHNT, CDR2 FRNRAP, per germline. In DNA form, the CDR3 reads TGTGCTAGTGGTTTGGTGAGAAGCAAACTGTTTTTT. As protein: CASGLVRSKLFF. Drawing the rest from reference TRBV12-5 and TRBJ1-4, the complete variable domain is DARVTQTPRHKVTEMGQEVTMRCQPILGHNTVFWYRQTMMQGLELLAYFRNRAPLDDSGMPKDRFSAEMPDATLATLKIQPSEPRDSAVYFCASGLVRSKLFFGSGTQLSVL.

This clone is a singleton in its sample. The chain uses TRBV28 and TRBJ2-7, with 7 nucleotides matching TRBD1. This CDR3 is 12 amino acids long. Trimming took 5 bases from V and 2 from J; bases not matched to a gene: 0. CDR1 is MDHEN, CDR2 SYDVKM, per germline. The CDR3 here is CASSDRAYEQYF. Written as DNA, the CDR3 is TGTGCCAGCAGTGACAGGGCCTACGAGCAGTACTTC.

CDR3 bases: TGTGCCAGCAGGAGTAACGCTGAAGCTTTCTTT. This encodes CASRSNAEAFF. The J gene is TRBJ1-1, the V gene TRBV6-6; no clear D. This CDR3 spans 11 amino acids. Trimming left V 6 bases short and J 6 bases short, with 8 bases between. Germline loops: CDR1 MNHNY, CDR2 SVGAGI (reference sequence).

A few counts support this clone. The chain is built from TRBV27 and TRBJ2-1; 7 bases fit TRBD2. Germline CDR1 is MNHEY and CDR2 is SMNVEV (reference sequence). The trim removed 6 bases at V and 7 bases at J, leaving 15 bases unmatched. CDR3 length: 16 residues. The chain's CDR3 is CASRRVPGASGNEQFF. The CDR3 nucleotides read TGTGCCAGCAGAAGGGTCCCCGGGGCTAGCGGAAATGAGCAGTTCTTC.

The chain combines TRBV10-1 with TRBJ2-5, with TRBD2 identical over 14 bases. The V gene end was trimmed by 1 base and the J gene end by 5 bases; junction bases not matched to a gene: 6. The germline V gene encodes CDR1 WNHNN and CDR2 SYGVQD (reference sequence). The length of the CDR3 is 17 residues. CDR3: CASSELGLAGVGETQYF. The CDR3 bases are TGCGCCAGCAGTGAGTTGGGACTAGCGGGAGTGGGTGAGACCCAGTACTTC.

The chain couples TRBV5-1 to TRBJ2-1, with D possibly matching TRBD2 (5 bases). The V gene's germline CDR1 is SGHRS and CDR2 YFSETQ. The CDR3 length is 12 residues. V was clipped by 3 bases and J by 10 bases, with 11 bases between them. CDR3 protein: CASSSFPSEQFF. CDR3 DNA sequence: TGCGCCAGCAGCTCATTTCCTAGCGAGCAGTTCTTC.

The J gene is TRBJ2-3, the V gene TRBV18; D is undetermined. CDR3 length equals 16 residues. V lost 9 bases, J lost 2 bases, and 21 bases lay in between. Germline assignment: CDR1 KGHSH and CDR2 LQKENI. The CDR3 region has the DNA TGTGCCAGTCAAGGCGGTTGGCGGCTTCTCACAGATACGCAGTATTTT. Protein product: CASQGGWRLLTDTQYF.

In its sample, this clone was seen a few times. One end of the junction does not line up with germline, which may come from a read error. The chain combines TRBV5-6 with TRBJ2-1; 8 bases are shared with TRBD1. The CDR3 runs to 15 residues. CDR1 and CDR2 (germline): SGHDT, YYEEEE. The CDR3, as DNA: TGTGCCAGCAGCTTCGGGACAGGCCATTGGAATGAGCCCCTCTTC. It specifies CASSFGTGHWNEPLF.

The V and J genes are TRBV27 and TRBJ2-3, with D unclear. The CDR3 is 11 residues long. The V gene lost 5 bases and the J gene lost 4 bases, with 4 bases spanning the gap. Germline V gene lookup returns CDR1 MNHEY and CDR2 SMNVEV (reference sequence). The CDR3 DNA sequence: TGTGCCAGCAGTGTAGCAGATACGCAGTATTTT. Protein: CASSVADTQYF.

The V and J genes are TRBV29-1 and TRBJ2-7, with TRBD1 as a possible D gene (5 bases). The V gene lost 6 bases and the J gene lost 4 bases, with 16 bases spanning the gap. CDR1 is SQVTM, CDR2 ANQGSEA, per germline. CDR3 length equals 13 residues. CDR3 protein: CSVHSGSPYEQYF. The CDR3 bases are TGCAGCGTCCACTCAGGGTCCCCATACGAGCAGTACTTC.

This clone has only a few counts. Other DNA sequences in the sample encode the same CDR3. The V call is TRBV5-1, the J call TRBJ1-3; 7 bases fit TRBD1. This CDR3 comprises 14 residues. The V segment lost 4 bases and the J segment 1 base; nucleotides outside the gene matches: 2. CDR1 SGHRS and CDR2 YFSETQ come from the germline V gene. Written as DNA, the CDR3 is TGCGCCAGCAGCCCAGGGGGTTCTGGAAACACCATATATTTT. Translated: CASSPGGSGNTIYF.

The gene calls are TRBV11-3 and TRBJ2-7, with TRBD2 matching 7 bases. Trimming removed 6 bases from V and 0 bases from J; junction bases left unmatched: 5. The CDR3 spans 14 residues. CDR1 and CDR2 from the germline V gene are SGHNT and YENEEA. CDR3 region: CASSKTSASYEQYF. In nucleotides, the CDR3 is TGTGCCAGCAGTAAAACTAGCGCCTCCTACGAGCAGTACTTC.

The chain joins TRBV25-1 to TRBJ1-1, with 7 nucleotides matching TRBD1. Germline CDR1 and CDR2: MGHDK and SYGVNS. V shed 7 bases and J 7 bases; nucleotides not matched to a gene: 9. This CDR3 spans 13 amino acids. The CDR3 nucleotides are TGTGCCAGCATGAACAGGGGATCTGGTGAAGCTTTCTTT. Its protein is CASMNRGSGEAFF.

Written as DNA, the CDR3 is TGTGCCAGCAGTGAAGGGGTAGTGGCGGACACCGGGGAGCTGTTTTTT. It encodes CASSEGVVADTGELFF. This rearrangement joins TRBV6-1 to TRBJ2-2, with no clear D. The germline gives CDR1 MNHNS, CDR2 SASEGT. The CDR3 covers 16 residues. Deletions cut 1 base from V and 3 bases from J, with 12 bases between.

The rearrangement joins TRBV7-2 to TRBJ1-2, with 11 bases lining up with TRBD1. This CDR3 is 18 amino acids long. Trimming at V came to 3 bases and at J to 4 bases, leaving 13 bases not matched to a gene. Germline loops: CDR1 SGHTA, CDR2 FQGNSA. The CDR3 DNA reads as TGTGCCAGCAGCTTCGCCGGGACAGGGGGAATGGTTGGCTATGGCTACACCTTC. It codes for CASSFAGTGGMVGYGYTF.